This paragraph covers one TCR beta chain sequence. The CDR3 spans 15 residues. Germline lookup yields CDR1 LGHDT and CDR2 YNNKEL (reference sequence). Trimming took 0 bases from V and 2 from J, leaving 10 bases between them. This record belongs to a study of blood T cell repertoires in COVID-19. Study summary: Material from acute and convalescent COVID-19 was sourced from the United States, Italy and Spain.

Clones were sequenced by immunoSEQ multiplex PCR, and TCRdb holds only the in-frame ones, with some missing. This sample carries tens of thousands of clones, 70% to 90% of them seen once, and the ten largest clones take roughly 25%. This sequence joins TRBV3-1 (or the pseudogene TRBV3-2) and TRBJ2-5; tentatively, D is TRBD2 (5 bases). The sequenced sample consisted of peripheral blood. This receptor was identified in a woman aged 80 or over with active or convalescent COVID-19. CDR3 sequence reads: CASSQDLGVQETQYF. CDR3 DNA: TGTGCCAGCAGCCAAGATCTCGGGGTTCAAGAGACCCAGTACTTC.